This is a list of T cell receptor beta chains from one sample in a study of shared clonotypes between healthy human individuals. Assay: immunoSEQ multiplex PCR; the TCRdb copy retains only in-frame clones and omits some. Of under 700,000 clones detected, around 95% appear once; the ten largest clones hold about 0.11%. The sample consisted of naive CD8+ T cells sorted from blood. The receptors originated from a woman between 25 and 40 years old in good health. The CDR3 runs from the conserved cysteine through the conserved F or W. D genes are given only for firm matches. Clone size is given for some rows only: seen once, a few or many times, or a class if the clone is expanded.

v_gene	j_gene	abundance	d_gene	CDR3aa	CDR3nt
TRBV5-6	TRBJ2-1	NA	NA	CASSFGSPGNEQFF	TGTGCCAGCAGCTTCGGGTCTCCAGGCAATGAGCAGTTCTTC
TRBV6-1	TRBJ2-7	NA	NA	CASSEGLTPLSYEQYF	TGTGCCAGCAGTGAAGGGCTCACACCCCTCTCCTACGAGCAGTACTTC
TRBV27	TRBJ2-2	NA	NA	CASSLSGPGELFF	TGTGCCAGCAGTTTATCGGGCCCCGGGGAGCTGTTTTTT
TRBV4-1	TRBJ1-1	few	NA	CASSQAGTEAFF	TGCGCCAGCAGCCAAGCGGGCACTGAAGCTTTCTTT
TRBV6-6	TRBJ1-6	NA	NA	CASSQENSPLHF	TGTGCCAGCAGTCAGGAGAACTCACCCCTCCACTTT
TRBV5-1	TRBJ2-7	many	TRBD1	CASSIGQGSYEQYF	TGCGCCAGCAGCATTGGACAGGGCTCCTACGAGCAGTACTTC
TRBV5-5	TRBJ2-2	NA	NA	CASSLEAAGWLTGELFF	TGTGCCAGCAGCTTGGAGGCGGCAGGGTGGTTGACCGGGGAGCTGTTTTTT
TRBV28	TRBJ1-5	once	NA	CASTSYDGGVDQPQHF	TGTGCCAGCACCTCTTATGATGGGGGAGTTGATCAGCCCCAGCATTTT
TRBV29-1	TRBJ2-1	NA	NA	CSVEGRYNEQFF	TGCAGCGTTGAAGGGCGCTACAATGAGCAGTTCTTC
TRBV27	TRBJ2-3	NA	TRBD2	CASRPTGREGRLATQYF	TGTGCCAGCAGACCTACGGGGAGGGAGGGCCGCTTGGCTACGCAGTATTTT
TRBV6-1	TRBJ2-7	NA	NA	CASNEIYEQYF	TGTGCCAGCAATGAAATCTACGAGCAGTACTTC
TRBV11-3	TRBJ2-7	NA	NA	CASSLESLFTEQYF	TGTGCCAGCAGCTTAGAGTCGCTGTTCACCGAGCAGTACTTC
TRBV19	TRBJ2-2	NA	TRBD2	CASGPGREYTGELFF	TGTGCCAGTGGCCCCGGGCGGGAGTACACCGGGGAGCTGTTTTTT
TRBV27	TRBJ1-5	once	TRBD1	CASSLQRPDRVGQPQHF	TGTGCCAGCAGTTTACAGCGTCCGGACAGGGTTGGACAGCCCCAGCATTTT
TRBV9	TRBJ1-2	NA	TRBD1	CASSAQQGRDGYTF	TGTGCCAGCAGCGCTCAACAGGGGCGGGATGGCTACACCTTC
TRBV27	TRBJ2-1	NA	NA	CASSTTSLSNEQFF	TGTGCCAGCAGCACGACTAGTTTGTCCAATGAGCAGTTCTTC
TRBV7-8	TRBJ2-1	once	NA	CASSIKYQGNEQFF	TGTGCCAGCAGCATAAAATACCAGGGTAATGAGCAGTTCTTC
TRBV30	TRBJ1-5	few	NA	CAWNPGVGNQPQHF	TGTGCCTGGAATCCAGGGGTGGGCAATCAGCCCCAGCATTTT
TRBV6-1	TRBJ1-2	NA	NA	CASSEYYGYTF	TGTGCCAGCAGTGAATACTATGGCTACACCTTC
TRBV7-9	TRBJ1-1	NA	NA	CASSPGAYEAFF	TGTGCCAGCAGCCCAGGGGCCTACGAAGCTTTCTTT
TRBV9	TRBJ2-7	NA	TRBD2	CASSATGTRTYEQYF	TGTGCCAGCAGCGCGACCGGGACTAGGACCTACGAGCAGTACTTC
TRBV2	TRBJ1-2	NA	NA	CASSEGDAYGYTF	TGTGCCAGCAGTGAAGGGGACGCCTATGGCTACACCTTC
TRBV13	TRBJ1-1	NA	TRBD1	CASSLGYQTGHPAGEAFF	TGTGCCAGCAGCTTAGGCTATCAGACAGGGCACCCCGCAGGTGAAGCTTTCTTT
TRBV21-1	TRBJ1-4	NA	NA	CASSNRGPCVFANEKLFF	TGTGCCAGCAGCAATCGGGGGCCCTGCGTATTCGCTAATGAAAAACTGTTTTTT
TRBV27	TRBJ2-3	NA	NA	CASSPRDINPTDTQYF	TGTGCCAGCAGTCCCCGGGACATTAACCCCACAGATACGCAGTATTTT
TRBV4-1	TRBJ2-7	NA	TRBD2	CASSQDGGDYEQYF	TGCGCCAGCAGCCAAGACGGGGGGGACTACGAGCAGTACTTC
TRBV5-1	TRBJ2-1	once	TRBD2	CASSLGPGLALNEQFF	TGCGCCAGCAGCTTGGGTCCGGGACTAGCGCTTAATGAGCAGTTCTTC
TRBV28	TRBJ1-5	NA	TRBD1	CASSRGQGFGQPQHF	TGTGCCAGCAGCCGAGGACAGGGGTTCGGTCAGCCCCAGCATTTT
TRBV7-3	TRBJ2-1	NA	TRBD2	CASSPLAGWGNEQFF	TGTGCCAGCAGCCCACTAGCGGGATGGGGCAATGAGCAGTTCTTC
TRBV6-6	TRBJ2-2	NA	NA	CASCANTGELFF	TGTGCCAGCTGCGCTAACACCGGGGAGCTGTTTTTT
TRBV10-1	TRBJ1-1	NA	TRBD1	CASRGTGDTEAFF	TGCGCCAGCAGAGGGACAGGGGATACTGAAGCTTTCTTT
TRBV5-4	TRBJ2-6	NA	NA	CASSSASPGANVLTF	TGTGCCAGCAGCTCTGCTAGTCCTGGGGCCAACGTCCTGACTTTC
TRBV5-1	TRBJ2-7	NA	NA	CASSPGGSYEQYF	TGCGCCAGCAGCCCCGGAGGTTCCTACGAGCAGTACTTC
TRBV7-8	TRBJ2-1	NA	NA	CASSLADNEQFF	TGTGCCAGCAGCTTAGCGGACAATGAGCAGTTCTTC
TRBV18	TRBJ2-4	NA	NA	CASSPRPSATRKNIQYF	TGTGCCAGCTCACCAAGACCTAGCGCTACGCGTAAAAACATTCAGTACTTC